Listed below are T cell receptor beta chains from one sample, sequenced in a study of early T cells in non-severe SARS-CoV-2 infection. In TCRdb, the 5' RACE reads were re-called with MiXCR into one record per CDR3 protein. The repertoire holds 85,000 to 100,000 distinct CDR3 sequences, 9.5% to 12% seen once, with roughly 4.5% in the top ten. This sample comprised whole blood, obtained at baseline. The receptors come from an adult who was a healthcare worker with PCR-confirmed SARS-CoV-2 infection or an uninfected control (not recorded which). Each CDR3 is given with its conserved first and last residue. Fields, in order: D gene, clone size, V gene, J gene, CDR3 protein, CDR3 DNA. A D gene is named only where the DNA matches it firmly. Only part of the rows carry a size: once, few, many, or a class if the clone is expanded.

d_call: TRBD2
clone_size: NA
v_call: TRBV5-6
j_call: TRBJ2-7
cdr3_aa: CASSLEGGRTSGTYEQYF
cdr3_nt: TGTGCCAGCAGCTTGGAAGGGGGCCGGACTAGCGGTACCTACGAGCAGTACTTC

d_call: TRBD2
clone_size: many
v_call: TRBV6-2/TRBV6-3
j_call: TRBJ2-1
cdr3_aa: CASTNDLAGADNEQFF
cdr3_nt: TGTGCCAGCACCAACGATCTAGCGGGAGCGGATAATGAGCAGTTCTTC

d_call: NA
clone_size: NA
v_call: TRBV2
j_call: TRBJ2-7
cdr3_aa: CASSRTGSGEQYF
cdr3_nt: TGTGCCAGCAGTCGAACAGGGTCCGGGGAGCAGTACTTC

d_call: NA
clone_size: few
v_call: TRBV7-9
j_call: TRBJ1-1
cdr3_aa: CASSPSVGLTEAFF
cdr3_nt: TGTGCCAGCAGCCCCTCTGTGGGGTTGACTGAAGCTTTCTTT

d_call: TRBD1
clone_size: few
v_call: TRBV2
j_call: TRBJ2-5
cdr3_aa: CASRGRGLETQYF
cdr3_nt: TGTGCCAGCAGGGGCAGGGGGCTTGAGACCCAGTACTTC

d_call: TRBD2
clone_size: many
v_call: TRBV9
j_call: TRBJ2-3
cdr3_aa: CASSKTSGKTDTQYF
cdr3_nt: TGTGCCAGCAGCAAGACTAGCGGAAAGACGGATACGCAGTATTTT

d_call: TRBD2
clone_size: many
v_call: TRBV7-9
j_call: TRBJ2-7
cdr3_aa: CASRDGLAVTYEQYF
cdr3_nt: TGTGCCAGCAGAGACGGACTAGCGGTTACCTACGAGCAGTACTTC

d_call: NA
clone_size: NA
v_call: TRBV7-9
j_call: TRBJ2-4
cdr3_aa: CASSLGVGDVAKKNIQYF
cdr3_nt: TGTGCCAGCAGCTTGGGGGTCGGGGACGTAGCCAAAAAAAACATTCAGTACTTC

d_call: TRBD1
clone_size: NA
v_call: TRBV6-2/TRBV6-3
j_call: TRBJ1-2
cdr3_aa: CASSYHAGQDRGDYGYTF
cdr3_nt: TGTGCCAGCAGTTACCATGCCGGCCAGGACAGGGGTGACTATGGCTACACCTTC

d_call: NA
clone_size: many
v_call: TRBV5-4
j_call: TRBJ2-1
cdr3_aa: CASSLDSISQFF
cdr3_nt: TGTGCCAGCAGCTTGGATTCGATTTCGCAGTTCTTC

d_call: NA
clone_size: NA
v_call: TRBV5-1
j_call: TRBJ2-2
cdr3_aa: CASSLSRAPNTGELFF
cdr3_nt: TGCGCCAGCAGCTTGTCCAGGGCCCCGAACACCGGGGAGCTGTTTTTT

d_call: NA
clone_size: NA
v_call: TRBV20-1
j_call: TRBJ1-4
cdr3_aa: CSAKGQGNEKLFF
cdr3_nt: TGCAGTGCTAAGGGACAAGGGAACGAAAAACTGTTTTTT

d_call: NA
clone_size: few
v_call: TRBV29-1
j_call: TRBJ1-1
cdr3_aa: CSVDRGQLNTEAFF
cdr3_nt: TGCAGCGTTGATCGAGGACAGCTGAACACTGAAGCTTTCTTT

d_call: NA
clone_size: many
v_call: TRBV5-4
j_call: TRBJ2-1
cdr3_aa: CASSRKQGIQMNNEQFF
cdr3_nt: TGTGCCAGCAGCAGAAAACAGGGTATTCAGATGAACAATGAGCAGTTCTTC

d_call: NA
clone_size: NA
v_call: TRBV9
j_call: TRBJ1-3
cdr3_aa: CASSVTDSSGNTIYF
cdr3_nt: TGTGCCAGCAGCGTGACGGATAGCTCTGGAAACACCATATATTTT

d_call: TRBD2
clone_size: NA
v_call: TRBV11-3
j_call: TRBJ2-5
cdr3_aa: CASSLGTGTDSLGLAAQETQYF
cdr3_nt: TGTGCCAGCAGCTTAGGAACCGGGACAGACAGCTTGGGACTAGCAGCCCAAGAGACCCAGTACTTC

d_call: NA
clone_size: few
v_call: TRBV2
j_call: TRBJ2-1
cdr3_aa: CASRKGYNEQFF
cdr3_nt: TGTGCCAGCAGGAAAGGGTACAATGAGCAGTTCTTC

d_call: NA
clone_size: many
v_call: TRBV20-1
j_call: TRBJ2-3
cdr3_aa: CSASVRVSTDTQYF
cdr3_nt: TGCAGTGCTAGTGTGCGGGTTAGCACAGATACGCAGTATTTT

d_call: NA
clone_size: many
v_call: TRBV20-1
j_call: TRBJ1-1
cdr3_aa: CSARRQMNTEAFF
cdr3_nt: TGCAGTGCTCGCCGACAGATGAACACTGAAGCTTTCTTT

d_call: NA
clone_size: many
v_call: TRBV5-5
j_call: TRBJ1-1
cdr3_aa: CASSDGLWDTEAFF
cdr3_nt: TGTGCCAGCAGCGACGGACTCTGGGACACTGAAGCTTTCTTT

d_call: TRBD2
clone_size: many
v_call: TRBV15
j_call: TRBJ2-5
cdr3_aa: CATSRQGLAGQETQYF
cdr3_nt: TGTGCCACCAGCAGACAGGGACTAGCGGGACAAGAGACCCAGTACTTC

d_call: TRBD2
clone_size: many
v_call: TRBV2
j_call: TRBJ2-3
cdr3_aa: CASSEKLAGGQHTQYF
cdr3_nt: TGTGCCAGCAGTGAAAAACTAGCGGGGGGGCAACATACGCAGTATTTT

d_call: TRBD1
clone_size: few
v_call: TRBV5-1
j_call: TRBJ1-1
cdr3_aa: CASSLQGGANTEAFF
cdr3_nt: TGCGCCAGCAGCTTACAGGGGGGAGCGAACACTGAAGCTTTCTTT